This note documents a single TCR beta chain sequence. Its specific antigen is unknown. Base qualities are not recorded, but no much larger clone differs from it by a single base. In light of the paper, this sample's time point label describes: baseline before first vaccination. Vaccinee samples came from UK trials COV001 and COV002, including a single-blind randomized controlled phase 2/3 trial of AZD1222 (ChAdOx1 nCoV-19) in healthy adults. Trial participant PBMC samples were collected at day 0 and day 28 after the second dose for TCRbeta chain sequencing. The data are from a study of T cell responses to AZD1222 COVID-19 vaccine (dated by TCRdb to about 2021). Context from the whole study: AZD1222 recipients with second doses at about 4 weeks or about 12 weeks were pooled, because spike-specific TCR depth and breadth did not differ between schedules. A total of 240 or so trial participants underwent TCR sequencing, of whom approximately 200 had received two doses of AZD1222 and approximately 26 had received two doses of the MenACWY control vaccine. Trial participants were enrolled into age subgroups of 18-55, 56-69 and 70-plus years, which contained around 140, 26 and 57 TCR-sequenced participants, respectively.

The CDR3 measures 14 amino acids from cysteine to phenylalanine. Left in the record is the CDR3 DNA by itself, 42 bases read in frame from the first base. CDR1 and CDR2 are read off the germline V gene as SNHLY and FYNNEI. At the junction V is shortened by 4 bases and J by 11 bases; bases outside the gene matches: 11. The CDR3 regions of human TCRbeta chains were analyzed by immunosequencing. Concerning the study's data processing: Repertoire TCRs were checked for matches against a reference library of SARS-CoV-2-specific TCRs that had been generated using the MIRA antigen-specificity platform. Breadth meant the fraction of unique TCRs that were SARS-CoV-2-associated, whereas depth meant the fraction of total T cells that were SARS-CoV-2-associated. Each spike-specific TCR was assigned to its reactive spike region and to a CD4 or CD8 class using the MIRA data. Log10-transformed breadth and depth values were compared by one-way ANOVA with Sidak's multiple comparisons tests. The source is immuneACCESS, and TCRdb retained only in-frame sequences with V and J called. Part of the clones is not carried over; for the studies checked, unresolved V genes explain less than half of this, and the remainder is unexplained. For V, J and clone size, that table is used; D and trimming come from the DNA. The sample table holds approximately 100,000 clones, of which 91% were seen once. Together, the top ten hold roughly 4.7% of the sample.

The study at large found these results: Because no samples from the day 14 peak response were available, repertoires could be characterized only after the peak T cell response. After two AZD1222 doses, spike-specific TCR breadth and depth were significantly higher than at day 0 and than in MenACWY recipients. Reportedly, close to half of the unique spike-specific TCRs recognized epitopes lying outside the regions that are mutated in the B.1.351 and B.1.1.7 variants. The 56-69-year group was small, and its depth increase did not reach significance, likely because of low power. Conclusions about previously exposed vaccinees are limited because only six or seven AZD1222 recipients were SARS-CoV-2 seropositive at baseline. Most participants were white British and females outnumbered males, and the authors suggested that clonal diversity may have been underestimated. Vaccine-associated CD4 TCRs spanned the whole spike protein, with dominant responses in regions 160-218 and 743-854.

This chain is built from TRBV2 and TRBJ1-5; TRBD1 agrees with 7 junctional bases. The TCR sequence derives from an adult in good health. The sequenced sample was peripheral blood, obtained on day 0 of AZD1222 vaccination. The DNA sequence is given as TGTGCCAGCAGTGGGGACAGCCCTCGGGAGGCCCAGCATTTT. Protein translation: CASSGDSPREAQHF.